The rows below give T cell receptor beta chains drawn from one sample of a study of control samples from healthy donors and cancer patients. Only in-frame clones appear in the TCRdb table, and some are missing; sequencing was by immunoSEQ multiplex PCR. The sample contains about 61,000 clones, roughly 89% of which appear only once. The sequencing input was PBMCs. The receptors derive from a man between 60 and 75 years old with colorectal cancer. The CDR3 runs from the conserved cysteine through the conserved F or W. A D gene is named only where the DNA matches it firmly. Clone size is not always given. Where it is, it says once, few, many or a class for expanded clones.

d_gene: NA
j_gene: TRBJ1-2
abundance: NA
v_gene: TRBV12-3/TRBV12-4
CDR3nt: TGTGCCAGCAGTCCCGACAGGTCCTATGGCTACACCTTC
CDR3aa: CASSPDRSYGYTF

d_gene: NA
j_gene: TRBJ2-5
abundance: NA
v_gene: TRBV18
CDR3nt: TGTGCCAGCTCACCACCCGGGGCCCAAGAGACCCAGTACTTC
CDR3aa: CASSPPGAQETQYF

d_gene: TRBD1
j_gene: TRBJ1-1
abundance: NA
v_gene: TRBV27
CDR3nt: TGTGCCAGCAGTTTATCGTGGGGGACAGGGAACACTGAAGCTTTCTTT
CDR3aa: CASSLSWGTGNTEAFF

d_gene: TRBD1
j_gene: TRBJ1-1
abundance: NA
v_gene: TRBV6-4
CDR3nt: TGTGCCAGCAGGGGGGACAGGGGGAACACTGAAGCTTTCTTT
CDR3aa: CASRGDRGNTEAFF

d_gene: NA
j_gene: TRBJ2-5
abundance: NA
v_gene: TRBV7-9
CDR3nt: TGTGCCAGCAGCTTACGTAGCGGCGTGGAGACCCAGTACTTC
CDR3aa: CASSLRSGVETQYF

d_gene: NA
j_gene: TRBJ1-2
abundance: NA
v_gene: TRBV5-8
CDR3nt: TGTGCCAGCAGCCCTATAGCGACTGGGACTGGCTACACCTTC
CDR3aa: CASSPIATGTGYTF

d_gene: NA
j_gene: TRBJ1-5
abundance: once
v_gene: TRBV5-6
CDR3nt: TGTGCCAGCAGCTTGGCGGGAGGGGAAAGCAATCAGCCCCAGCATTTT
CDR3aa: CASSLAGGESNQPQHF

d_gene: NA
j_gene: TRBJ2-3
abundance: NA
v_gene: TRBV18
CDR3nt: TGTGCCAGCTCACCAGCGGGGAGCACAGATACGCAGTATTTT
CDR3aa: CASSPAGSTDTQYF

d_gene: TRBD2
j_gene: TRBJ2-2
abundance: NA
v_gene: TRBV7-2
CDR3nt: TGTGCCAGCAGCCTAGCGGGGGTTCACACCGGGGAGCTGTTTTTT
CDR3aa: CASSLAGVHTGELFF

d_gene: TRBD1
j_gene: TRBJ2-7
abundance: NA
v_gene: TRBV5-1
CDR3nt: TGCGCCAGCAGCCAGGGGGACAGCTCCTACGAGCAGTACTTC
CDR3aa: CASSQGDSSYEQYF

d_gene: TRBD1
j_gene: TRBJ2-1
abundance: NA
v_gene: TRBV18
CDR3nt: TGTGCCAGCTCACCACCAAGGTCAGGGGGCATCCGGGAGCAGTTCTTC
CDR3aa: CASSPPRSGGIREQFF

d_gene: TRBD2
j_gene: TRBJ2-3
abundance: NA
v_gene: TRBV7-2
CDR3nt: TGTGCCAGCAGCTCAGGCGGGGGTGTGGATACGCAGTATTTT
CDR3aa: CASSSGGGVDTQYF

d_gene: NA
j_gene: TRBJ2-3
abundance: NA
v_gene: TRBV7-2
CDR3nt: TGTGCCAGCAGCTTAAATTCGGCGGATACGCAGTATTTT
CDR3aa: CASSLNSADTQYF

d_gene: NA
j_gene: TRBJ2-1
abundance: NA
v_gene: TRBV19
CDR3nt: TGTGCCAGTAGTATCGGCCCAAGCTCCTACAATGAGCAGTTCTTC
CDR3aa: CASSIGPSSYNEQFF

d_gene: NA
j_gene: TRBJ1-4
abundance: few
v_gene: TRBV2
CDR3nt: TGTGCCAGCAGTGAAGGGGACACAGCTAATGAAAAACTGTTTTTT
CDR3aa: CASSEGDTANEKLFF

d_gene: NA
j_gene: TRBJ2-3
abundance: NA
v_gene: TRBV27
CDR3nt: TGTGCCAGCAGTCCCGACCCCCGGGACCCGGAAACGCAGTATTTT
CDR3aa: CASSPDPRDPETQYF

d_gene: NA
j_gene: TRBJ1-4
abundance: NA
v_gene: TRBV6-6
CDR3nt: TGTGCCAGCAGTTACCAGGGTACAACTAATGAAAAACTGTTTTTT
CDR3aa: CASSYQGTTNEKLFF

d_gene: TRBD2
j_gene: TRBJ2-1
abundance: once
v_gene: TRBV14
CDR3nt: TGTGCCAGCAGCAATGAGCGGGGGTGGAATGAGCAGTTCTTC
CDR3aa: CASSNERGWNEQFF

d_gene: TRBD2
j_gene: TRBJ2-3
abundance: NA
v_gene: TRBV6-5
CDR3nt: TGTGCCAGCAGGCGAGCGGGGCCCAGCACAGATACGCAGTATTTT
CDR3aa: CASRRAGPSTDTQYF

d_gene: TRBD2
j_gene: TRBJ2-7
abundance: few
v_gene: TRBV9
CDR3nt: TGTGCCAGCAGCCCCAGCGGGCTAGCGGTCTACGAGCAGTACTTC
CDR3aa: CASSPSGLAVYEQYF

d_gene: NA
j_gene: TRBJ2-3
abundance: NA
v_gene: TRBV3-1/TRBV3-2
CDR3nt: TGTGCCAGCAGCCAGACCACAGATACGCAGTATTTT
CDR3aa: CASSQTTDTQYF

d_gene: NA
j_gene: TRBJ1-6
abundance: few
v_gene: TRBV3-1/TRBV3-2
CDR3nt: TGTGCCAGCAGCCCTTACCAAGCGCTCATATCACCCCTCCACTTT
CDR3aa: CASSPYQALISPLHF

d_gene: NA
j_gene: TRBJ1-5
abundance: NA
v_gene: TRBV5-1
CDR3nt: TGCGCCAGCAGCTTGGCCTCCGGGACGCAGCCCCAGCATTTT
CDR3aa: CASSLASGTQPQHF

d_gene: TRBD1
j_gene: TRBJ2-5
abundance: NA
v_gene: TRBV7-6
CDR3nt: TGTGCCAGCAGCCGCGACAGGGCAGCCGATGGGACCCAGTACTTC
CDR3aa: CASSRDRAADGTQYF

d_gene: TRBD1
j_gene: TRBJ2-2
abundance: NA
v_gene: TRBV4-1
CDR3nt: TGCGCCAGCAGCAGGGGGCGATGGACCGGGGAGCTGTTTTTT
CDR3aa: CASSRGRWTGELFF

d_gene: TRBD1
j_gene: TRBJ2-1
abundance: NA
v_gene: TRBV9
CDR3nt: TGTGCCAGCAGCGTAGTTTTGGGGGGACAGGGGATCAATGAGCAGTTCTTC
CDR3aa: CASSVVLGGQGINEQFF

d_gene: NA
j_gene: TRBJ2-7
abundance: NA
v_gene: TRBV9
CDR3nt: TGTGCCAGCAGCGTAGATGGGGGCTACGAGCAGTACTTC
CDR3aa: CASSVDGGYEQYF

d_gene: TRBD1
j_gene: TRBJ2-7
abundance: NA
v_gene: TRBV30
CDR3nt: TGTGCCTGGGGACAGGGAAGGCCATCCTACGAGCAGTACTTC
CDR3aa: CAWGQGRPSYEQYF

d_gene: TRBD1
j_gene: TRBJ2-5
abundance: NA
v_gene: TRBV7-9
CDR3nt: TGTGCCAGCGGGCAGGGGGAATGGAGGGAGACCCAGTACTTC
CDR3aa: CASGQGEWRETQYF

d_gene: NA
j_gene: TRBJ1-6
abundance: few
v_gene: TRBV14
CDR3nt: TGTGCCAGCAGCTCGAGAGGGCTTTTTAATTCACCCCTCCACTTT
CDR3aa: CASSSRGLFNSPLHF

d_gene: TRBD1
j_gene: TRBJ1-1
abundance: NA
v_gene: TRBV18
CDR3nt: TGTGCCAGCTCACCACAGGCAGGGGGCCGGAACACTGAAGCTTTCTTT
CDR3aa: CASSPQAGGRNTEAFF

d_gene: NA
j_gene: TRBJ2-3
abundance: NA
v_gene: TRBV11-1
CDR3nt: TGTGCCAGCAGCGCGACGACAGCCACAGATACGCAGTATTTT
CDR3aa: CASSATTATDTQYF

d_gene: NA
j_gene: TRBJ2-1
abundance: NA
v_gene: TRBV6-1
CDR3nt: TGTGCCAGCAGTGACGGGCTAGGCAGGGCCTACAATGAGCAGTTCTTC
CDR3aa: CASSDGLGRAYNEQFF

d_gene: TRBD2
j_gene: TRBJ2-3
abundance: NA
v_gene: TRBV4-2
CDR3nt: TGTGCCAGCAGCCAAGATGGTGGCGGGGGGGCTCCAGATACGCAGTATTTT
CDR3aa: CASSQDGGGGAPDTQYF

d_gene: TRBD2
j_gene: TRBJ2-3
abundance: NA
v_gene: TRBV4-2
CDR3nt: TGTGCCAGCAGCCAAGATCAGCGGGGGGCGAGCACAGATACGCAGTATTTT
CDR3aa: CASSQDQRGASTDTQYF

d_gene: NA
j_gene: TRBJ2-3
abundance: NA
v_gene: TRBV4-2
CDR3nt: TGTGCCAGCAGCCAAGAGGGGACAGATACGCAGTATTTT
CDR3aa: CASSQEGTDTQYF